A single sample is the source of the 10 T cell receptor beta chains below, sequenced in a study of blood T cell repertoires in COVID-19. Data came from immunoSEQ multiplex PCR; TCRdb stores just in-frame clones and leaves some out. The sample lists fewer than 300,000 clones, around nine tenths occurring once. The source material was peripheral blood. These receptors all stem from a man aged 25 to 40 with acute or convalescent COVID-19.

This chain uses TRBV6-6 with TRBJ2-6; 10 bases match TRBD1. V lost 5 bases and J lost 1; bases outside the gene matches: 11. The CDR3 has 19 residues. Germline V gene sequence: CDR1 MNHNY, CDR2 SVGAGI (reference sequence). The CDR3, as DNA: TGTGCCAGCAGTCCAAAGGGACAGGGGCTATTATCTGGGGCCAACGTCCTGACTTTC. It is translated as CASSPKGQGLLSGANVLTF.

This rearrangement joins TRBV28 to TRBJ1-1, with D maybe TRBD1 (5 bases). With 6 bases removed from V and 4 bases from J, the gap between germline ends came to 24 bases. Germline lookup yields CDR1 MDHEN and CDR2 SYDVKM. This CDR3 is built from 17 residues. The CDR3 sequence is CASRIQTSGLRGTEAFF. For the CDR3, the DNA is TGTGCCAGCAGAATTCAAACATCCGGGCTAAGGGGCACTGAAGCTTTCTTT. The entire variable domain, with the rest obtained from reference TRBV28 and TRBJ1-1, is as follows: DVKVTQSSRYLVKRTGEKVFLECVQDMDHENMFWYRQDPGLGLRLIYFSYDVKMKEKGDIPEGYSVSREKKERFSLILESASTNQTSMYLCASRIQTSGLRGTEAFFGQGTRLTVV.

The chain employs TRBV5-8 and TRBJ1-5, with D unclear. V was clipped by 3 bases and J by 3 bases, with 7 bases between them. The CDR3 loop spans 13 amino acids. Germline loops: CDR1 SGHTS, CDR2 YDEGEE. The CDR3 DNA reads as TGTGCCAGCAGCTATGACTTCAATCAGCCCCAGCATTTT. Amino acids: CASSYDFNQPQHF.

The chain couples TRBV10-3 to TRBJ1-5; 7 bases line up with TRBD1. J gave up 7 bases and V 4 bases, and 7 bases lay outside the gene matches. This CDR3 has 14 residues. Germline values: CDR1 ENHRY, CDR2 SYGVKD. CDR3 DNA: TGTGCCATCAGTGGGGACAGACCGACACAGCCCCAGCATTTT. This sequence encodes CAISGDRPTQPQHF.

This clone was detected only a few times. The rearrangement links TRBV7-8 to TRBJ2-2; 7 positions agree with TRBD2. The CDR3 has 14 residues. Per germline, CDR1 SGHVS and CDR2 FQNEAQ. V lost 5 bases, J lost 6 bases, and 6 bases stayed unmatched. The CDR3 sequence: CASSRGGVSGELFF. In nucleotides, the CDR3 is TGTGCCAGCAGCCGTGGGGGGGTCTCCGGGGAGCTGTTTTTT.

V is TRBV5-1 and J is TRBJ2-7, with a tentative D call TRBD2 (7 bases). Trimming shortened V by 1 base and J by 2 bases, and 16 bases separated the two germline ends. This CDR3 has 16 residues. In germline, CDR1 is SGHRS, CDR2 YFSETQ. CDR3 bases: TGCGCCAGCAGCTTGTTTGGGAGGGGACAACCCTACGAGCAGTACTTC. It specifies CASSLFGRGQPYEQYF.

The chain couples TRBV30 to TRBJ1-1; D possibly corresponds to TRBD1 (5 bases). The germline CDR1 and CDR2 sequences are GTSNPN and SVGIG (reference sequence). This CDR3 has 14 residues. V lost 5 bases and J lost 7, with 20 bases in between. This chain's CDR3 is CAWRDGASLGEAFF. The CDR3 nucleotides are TGTGCCTGGCGCGATGGGGCATCGTTAGGTGAAGCTTTCTTT.

For this clone: Other DNA sequences in the sample encode the same CDR3. V is TRBV28 and J is TRBJ2-7; 11 bases align to TRBD2. Germline values: CDR1 MDHEN, CDR2 SYDVKM. The CDR3 has 15 residues. With V trimmed by 6 bases and J by 1 base, 5 bases remained unmatched. Written as DNA, the CDR3 is TGTGCCAGCAGCCCCGGGACTAGCGGTTCCTACGAGCAGTACTTC. Translation gives CASSPGTSGSYEQYF. Looking up the rest from reference TRBV28 and TRBJ2-7 gives the full variable domain: DVKVTQSSRYLVKRTGEKVFLECVQDMDHENMFWYRQDPGLGLRLIYFSYDVKMKEKGDIPEGYSVSREKKERFSLILESASTNQTSMYLCASSPGTSGSYEQYFGPGTRLTVT.

The chain recombines TRBV5-1 with TRBJ2-5, with 7 bases matching TRBD1. CDR1 and CDR2 (germline): SGHRS, YFSETQ. V trimming: 0 bases; J trimming: 5 bases; junction bases outside the gene matches: 7. The CDR3 covers 15 residues. CDR3 coding DNA: TGCGCCAGCAGCTTGGCACAGGGGATAGGGGAGACCCAGTACTTC. Translated, it gives CASSLAQGIGETQYF.

The chain is built from TRBV19 and TRBJ2-7, with D perhaps matching TRBD2 (6 bases). Germline values: CDR1 LNHDA, CDR2 SQIVND (reference sequence). This CDR3 comprises 17 residues. The V end was cut by 3 bases, the J end by 2 bases, with 20 bases between. Here the CDR3 DNA reads TGTGCCAGTAGTATGAGGGTTAGCGGATTCGCCCCCTACGAGCAGTACTTC. Encoded protein: CASSMRVSGFAPYEQYF.